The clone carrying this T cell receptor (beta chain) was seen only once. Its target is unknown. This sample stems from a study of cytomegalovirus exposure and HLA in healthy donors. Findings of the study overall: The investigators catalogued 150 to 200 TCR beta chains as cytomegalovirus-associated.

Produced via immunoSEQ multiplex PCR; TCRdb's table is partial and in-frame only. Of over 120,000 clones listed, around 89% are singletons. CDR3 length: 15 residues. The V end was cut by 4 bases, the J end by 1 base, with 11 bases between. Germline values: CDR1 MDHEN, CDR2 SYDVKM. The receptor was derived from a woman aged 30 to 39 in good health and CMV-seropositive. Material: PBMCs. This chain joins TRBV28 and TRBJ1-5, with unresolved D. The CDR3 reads CASSYGILSNQPQHF. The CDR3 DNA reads TGTGCCAGCAGTTATGGCATCCTCAGCAATCAGCCCCAGCATTTT.